One sample yielded the 15 T cell receptor beta chains listed below, sequenced in a study of blood T cell repertoires in COVID-19. The repertoire was sequenced with immunoSEQ multiplex PCR; TCRdb's copy has only in-frame clones and lacks some. The sample carries 90,000 to 150,000 clones, around 86% recorded once. The sample taken for sequencing was peripheral blood. The receptors originated from a man older than 75 with acute or convalescent COVID-19.

V and J are TRBV19 and TRBJ1-5; weak D call: TRBD1 (6 bases). CDR1 is LNHDA, CDR2 SQIVND, per germline (reference sequence). The CDR3 sequence is 16 residues long. V dropped 2 bases and J dropped 2 bases, with 13 bases sitting between them. CDR3 DNA: TGTGCCAGTAGTATACCCCAGGGGTCGGGCAATCAGCCCCAGCATTTT. Translating it yields CASSIPQGSGNQPQHF.

This sequence joins TRBV29-1 and TRBJ1-1, with D possibly being TRBD1 (5 bases). The CDR3 covers 13 residues. From germline, CDR1 is SQVTM and CDR2 ANQGSEA. The germline V and J ends were trimmed by 3 bases and 7 bases, with 15 bases remaining between them. CDR3 region: CSVDSGEGVEAFF. The DNA of the CDR3 is TGCAGCGTTGATTCGGGGGAAGGGGTTGAAGCTTTCTTT. Drawing the rest from reference TRBV29-1 and TRBJ1-1, the complete variable domain is SAVISQKPSRDICQRGTSLTIQCQVDSQVTMMFWYRQQPGQSLTLIATANQGSEATYESGFVIDKFPISRPNLTFSTLTVSNMSPEDSSIYLCSVDSGEGVEAFFGQGTRLTVV.

V gene TRBV7-2 combines with J gene TRBJ1-1; D unresolved. V lost 3 bases and J 6 bases, leaving 11 bases between the germline ends. The CDR3 has 13 amino acids. Germline V gene sequence: CDR1 SGHTA, CDR2 FQGNSA. The CDR3 region has the DNA TGTGCCAGCAGCTTGACACGGATTTCTGAAGCTTTCTTT. It codes for CASSLTRISEAFF.

The chain is built from TRBV19 and TRBJ1-2; 7 nucleotides line up with TRBD1. The CDR3 runs 14 residues. CDR1 is LNHDA and CDR2 is SQIVND in the germline V gene (reference sequence). With V trimmed by 5 bases and J by 4 bases, 7 bases remained unmatched. The CDR3 DNA reads TGTGCCAGTAGTGGGGACAGCCCGTTCTATGGCTACACCTTC. Translation: CASSGDSPFYGYTF.

Comment on this clone: Its ends do not fully match the called genes, so a read error is possible. J is TRBJ2-5 and V is TRBV7-2; D might be TRBD1 (6 bases). Looked up from germline, CDR1 is SGHTA and CDR2 is FQGNSA. The CDR3 spans 14 residues. In DNA form, the CDR3 reads TGTGCCAGCACCTTAATAGCAGGGGAAGAGACCCAGTACTTC. Translated, it gives CASTLIAGEETQYF.

The rearrangement links TRBV6-2 or TRBV6-3 to TRBJ2-3, with TRBD2 matching 12 bases. Germline V gene lookup returns CDR1 MNHEY and CDR2 SVGEGT. V shed 6 bases, J shed 4 bases, and the junction held 14 bases outside the gene matches. The CDR3 extends over 18 amino acids. The CDR3 loop reads CASSLLAGGRTPADTQYF. CDR3 in DNA: TGTGCCAGCAGCCTCCTAGCGGGGGGGCGTACCCCAGCAGATACGCAGTATTTT.

The J gene is TRBJ2-1, the V gene TRBV6-5, with 10 bases aligning to TRBD2. The CDR3 is made up of 15 amino acids. Trimming at V came to 6 bases and at J to 5 bases, leaving 7 bases not matched to a gene. CDR1 MNHEY and CDR2 SVGAGI come from the germline V gene. The DNA of the CDR3 is TGTGCCAGCAGCAGACCTAGCGGGAGCAACAATGAGCAGTTCTTC. Translated, it gives CASSRPSGSNNEQFF.

The genes are TRBV6-2 or TRBV6-3 and TRBJ1-2, with 8 bases lining up with TRBD1. The germline V gene has CDR1 MNHEY and CDR2 SVGEGT. The CDR3 has 15 amino acids. The V and J ends lost 6 bases and 6 bases, in that order; junction bases with no gene match: 12. The CDR3 bases are TGTGCCAGCAGCCGAGAAGGACAGGGAGGCCATGGCTACACCTTC. It yields the protein CASSREGQGGHGYTF.

The CDR3 loop is CSAWGQQSYTF. CDR3 DNA sequence: TGCAGTGCTTGGGGACAGCAGAGCTACACCTTC. This rearrangement joins TRBV20-1 to TRBJ1-2, with 7 bases fitting TRBD1. CDR3 length: 11 residues. V lost 5 bases to trimming and J lost 9 bases; unmatched junction nucleotides: 6. The germline V gene encodes CDR1 DFQATT and CDR2 SNEGSKA (reference sequence).

This clone turned up a few times. This chain connects TRBV19 to TRBJ1-1; 7 positions match TRBD1. After removal of 1 base from V and 4 bases from J, the junction contained 12 bases not matched to a gene. CDR3 length equals 17 residues. Germline values: CDR1 LNHDA, CDR2 SQIVND (reference sequence). CDR3: CASSIGRQGRHATEAFF. CDR3 sequence (DNA): TGTGCCAGTAGTATAGGTCGACAGGGACGGCATGCCACTGAAGCTTTCTTT.

This CDR3 reads CASSTTGTEQYF. The CDR3 DNA reads TGTGCCAGCAGTACGACAGGGACCGAGCAGTACTTC. The chain links TRBV6-5 to TRBJ2-7, with 7 bases aligning to TRBD1. With V trimmed by 5 bases and J by 6 bases, 4 bases remained unmatched. The V gene's germline CDR1 is MNHEY and CDR2 SVGAGI. CDR3 length equals 12 residues.

This chain connects TRBV18 to TRBJ1-1, with D maybe TRBD1 (6 bases). CDR1 and CDR2 from the germline V gene are KGHSH and LQKENI. The V and J ends lost 2 bases and 4 bases respectively, with 11 bases between them. The CDR3 is 14 amino acids. In DNA form, the CDR3 reads TGTGCCAGCTCACCAGCAGGGGTAAGCACTGAAGCTTTCTTT. It codes for CASSPAGVSTEAFF.

This sequence joins TRBV19 and TRBJ1-2, with a weak D call TRBD1 (5 bases). With 5 bases removed from V and 0 bases from J, the gap between germline ends came to 10 bases. Germline loops: CDR1 LNHDA, CDR2 SQIVND (reference sequence). The CDR3 loop spans 14 amino acids. The CDR3 loop is CASSLDMTNYGYTF. CDR3 nucleotides: TGTGCCAGTAGTCTGGACATGACTAACTATGGCTACACCTTC.

The chain has TRBV24-1 and TRBJ2-3, with 8 positions matching TRBD2. Germline V gene lookup returns CDR1 KGHDR and CDR2 SFDVKD. After removal of 4 bases from V and 4 bases from J, the junction contained 6 bases not matched to a gene. CDR3 size: 15 residues. CDR3 amino acids: CATSESGSGADTQYF. CDR3 DNA: TGTGCCACCAGTGAAAGCGGGAGTGGCGCAGATACGCAGTATTTT.

This clone was found once. V usage is TRBV6-2 or TRBV6-3 and J usage is TRBJ1-5, with D possibly matching TRBD1 (6 bases). V lost 4 bases, J lost 0 bases, and 10 bases lay in between. The CDR3 extends over 15 amino acids. Germline V gene sequence: CDR1 MNHEY, CDR2 SVGEGT. CDR3 bases: TGTGCCAGCAGTTTGGGACAACATAGCAATCAGCCCCAGCATTTT. This codes for CASSLGQHSNQPQHF.